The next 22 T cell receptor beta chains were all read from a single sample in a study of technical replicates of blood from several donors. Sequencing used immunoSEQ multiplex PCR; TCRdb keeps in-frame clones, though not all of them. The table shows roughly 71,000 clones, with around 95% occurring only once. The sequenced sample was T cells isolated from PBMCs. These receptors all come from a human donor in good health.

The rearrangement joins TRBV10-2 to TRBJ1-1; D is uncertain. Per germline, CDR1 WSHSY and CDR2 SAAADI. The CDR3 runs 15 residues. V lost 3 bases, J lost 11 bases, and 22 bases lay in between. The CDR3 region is CASSDAFRVTSYAFF. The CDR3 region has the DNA TGCGCCAGCAGTGATGCCTTCAGAGTGACTTCGTATGCTTTCTTT.

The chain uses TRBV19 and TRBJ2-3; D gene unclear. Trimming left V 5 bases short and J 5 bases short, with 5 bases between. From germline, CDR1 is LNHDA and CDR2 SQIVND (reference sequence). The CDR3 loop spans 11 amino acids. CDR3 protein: CASSPGDTQYF. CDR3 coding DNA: TGTGCCAGTAGTCCGGGAGATACGCAGTATTTT.

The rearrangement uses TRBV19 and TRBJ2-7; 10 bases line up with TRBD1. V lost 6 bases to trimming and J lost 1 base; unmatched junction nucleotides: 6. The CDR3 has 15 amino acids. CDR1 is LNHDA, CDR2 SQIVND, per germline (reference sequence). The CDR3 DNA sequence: TGTGCCAGTAGGGGGGGGGACAGGGGATCCTACGAGCAGTACTTC. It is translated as CASRGGDRGSYEQYF.

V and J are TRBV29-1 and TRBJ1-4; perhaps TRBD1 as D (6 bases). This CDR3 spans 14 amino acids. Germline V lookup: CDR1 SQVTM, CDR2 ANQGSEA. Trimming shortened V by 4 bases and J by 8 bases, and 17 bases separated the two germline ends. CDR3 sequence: CSVGPAGAGEKLFF. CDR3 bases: TGCAGCGTTGGCCCGGCGGGGGCGGGAGAAAAACTGTTTTTT.

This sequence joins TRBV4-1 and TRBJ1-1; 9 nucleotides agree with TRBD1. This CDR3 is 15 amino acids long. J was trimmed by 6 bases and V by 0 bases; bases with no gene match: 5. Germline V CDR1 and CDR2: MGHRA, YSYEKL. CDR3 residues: CASSQDRQGVAEAFF. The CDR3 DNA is TGCGCCAGCAGCCAAGATCGACAGGGGGTCGCTGAAGCTTTCTTT.

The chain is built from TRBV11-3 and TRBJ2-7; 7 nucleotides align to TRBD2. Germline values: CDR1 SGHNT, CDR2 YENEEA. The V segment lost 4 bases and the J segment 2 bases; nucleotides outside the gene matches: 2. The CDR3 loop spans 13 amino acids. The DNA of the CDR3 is TGTGCCAGCAGCTCCGGGACTACCTACGAGCAGTACTTC. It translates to CASSSGTTYEQYF. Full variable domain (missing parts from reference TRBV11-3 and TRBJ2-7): EAGVVQSPRYKIIEKKQPVAFWCNPISGHNTLYWYLQNLGQGPELLIRYENEEAVDDSQLPKDRFSAERLKGVDSTLKIQPAELGDSAVYLCASSSGTTYEQYFGPGTRLTVT.

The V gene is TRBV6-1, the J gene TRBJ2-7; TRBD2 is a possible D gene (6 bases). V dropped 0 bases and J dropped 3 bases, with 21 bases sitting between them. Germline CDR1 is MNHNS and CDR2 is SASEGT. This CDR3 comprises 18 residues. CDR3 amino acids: CASSEAGPLGWGDYEQYF. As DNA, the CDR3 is TGTGCCAGCAGTGAAGCCGGACCTCTGGGATGGGGGGACTACGAGCAGTACTTC.

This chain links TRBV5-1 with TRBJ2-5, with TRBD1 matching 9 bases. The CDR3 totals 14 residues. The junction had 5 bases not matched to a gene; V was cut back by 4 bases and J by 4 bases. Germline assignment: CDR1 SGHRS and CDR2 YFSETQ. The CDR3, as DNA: TGCGCCAGCAGCACCGGACAGGGGAGAGAGACCCAGTACTTC. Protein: CASSTGQGRETQYF.

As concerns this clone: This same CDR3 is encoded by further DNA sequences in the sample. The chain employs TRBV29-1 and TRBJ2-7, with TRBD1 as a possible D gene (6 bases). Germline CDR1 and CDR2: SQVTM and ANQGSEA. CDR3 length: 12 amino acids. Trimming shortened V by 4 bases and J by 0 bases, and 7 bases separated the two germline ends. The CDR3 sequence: CSVATGSYEQYF. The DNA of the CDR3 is TGCAGCGTTGCGACAGGCTCCTACGAGCAGTACTTC.

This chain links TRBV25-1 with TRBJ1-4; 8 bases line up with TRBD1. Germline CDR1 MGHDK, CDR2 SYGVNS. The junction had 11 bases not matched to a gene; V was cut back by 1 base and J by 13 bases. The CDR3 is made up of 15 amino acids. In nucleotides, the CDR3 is TGTGCCAGCAGTGAATGGGACAGGCCCTCTCCGGTACTGTTTTTT. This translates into CASSEWDRPSPVLFF.

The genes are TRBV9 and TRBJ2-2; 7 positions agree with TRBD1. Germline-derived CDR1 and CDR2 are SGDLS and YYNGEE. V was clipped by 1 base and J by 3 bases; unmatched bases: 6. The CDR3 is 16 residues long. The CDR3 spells CASSVIQGVHTGELFF. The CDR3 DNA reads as TGTGCCAGCAGCGTAATCCAGGGGGTTCACACCGGGGAGCTGTTTTTT.

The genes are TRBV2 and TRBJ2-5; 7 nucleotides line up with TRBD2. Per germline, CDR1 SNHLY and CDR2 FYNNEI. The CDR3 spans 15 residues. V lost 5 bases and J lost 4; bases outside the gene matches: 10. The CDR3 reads CASSTPGRGGETQYF. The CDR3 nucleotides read TGTGCCAGCAGTACACCGGGTCGCGGGGGAGAGACCCAGTACTTC.

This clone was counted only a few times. The CDR3 protein is CASAGRINQPQHF. DNA of the CDR3: TGTGCCTCCGCGGGGAGAATCAATCAGCCCCAGCATTTT. The gene calls are TRBV10-3 and TRBJ1-5; no clear D gene. This CDR3 has 13 amino acids. CDR1 and CDR2 (germline): ENHRY, SYGVKD. Trimming removed 11 bases from V and 3 bases from J, with 14 bases in between.

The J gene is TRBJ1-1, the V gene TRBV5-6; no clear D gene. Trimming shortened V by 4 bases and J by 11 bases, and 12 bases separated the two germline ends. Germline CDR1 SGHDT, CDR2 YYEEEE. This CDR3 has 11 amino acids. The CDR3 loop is CASSRDLEAFF. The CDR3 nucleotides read TGTGCCAGCAGCCGAGATCTAGAGGCTTTCTTT.

For the CDR3, the DNA is TGTGCCAGCAGTAGACAGGGGTCGGGAAGCTTGTTTTTT. This translates into CASSRQGSGSLFF. This rearrangement joins TRBV7-3 to TRBJ2-2; 8 nucleotides match TRBD1. The germline V gene has CDR1 SGHTA and CDR2 FQGTGA. Germline trimming cut 6 bases from V and 15 bases from J; bases unmatched to any gene: 12. The CDR3 runs 13 residues.

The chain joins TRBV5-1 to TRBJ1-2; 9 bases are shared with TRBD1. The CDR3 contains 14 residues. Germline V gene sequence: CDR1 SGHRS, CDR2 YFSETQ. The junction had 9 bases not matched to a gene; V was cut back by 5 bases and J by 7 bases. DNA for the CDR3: TGCGCCAGCAGTCTCACGGGACAGGGAATTGGCTACACCTTC. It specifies CASSLTGQGIGYTF.

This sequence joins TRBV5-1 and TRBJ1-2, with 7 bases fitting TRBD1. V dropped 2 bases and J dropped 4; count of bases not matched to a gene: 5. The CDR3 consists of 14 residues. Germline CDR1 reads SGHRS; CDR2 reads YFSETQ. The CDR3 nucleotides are TGCGCCAGCAGCTTAACAGGGGAGTCCTATGGCTACACCTTC. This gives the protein CASSLTGESYGYTF.

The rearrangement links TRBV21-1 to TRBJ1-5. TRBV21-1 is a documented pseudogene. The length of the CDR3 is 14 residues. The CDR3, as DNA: TGTGCCAGCAAGGAGGGCGGCTGCAATCAGCCCCAGCATTTT. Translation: CASKEGGCNQPQHF.

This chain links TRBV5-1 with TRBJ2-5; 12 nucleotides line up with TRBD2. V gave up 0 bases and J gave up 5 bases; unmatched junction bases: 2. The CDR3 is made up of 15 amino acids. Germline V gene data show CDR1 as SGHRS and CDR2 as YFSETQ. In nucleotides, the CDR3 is TGCGCCAGCAGCTTGGGGACTAGCGGGGTGGAGACCCAGTACTTC. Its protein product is CASSLGTSGVETQYF.

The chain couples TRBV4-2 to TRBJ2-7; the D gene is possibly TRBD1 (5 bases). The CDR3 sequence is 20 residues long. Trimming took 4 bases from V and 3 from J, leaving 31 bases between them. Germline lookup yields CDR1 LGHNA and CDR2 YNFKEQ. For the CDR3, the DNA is TGTGCCAGCAGCCCCCACCTGGGCCCAAAACCAGCAGGGCGATACTACGAGCAGTACTTC. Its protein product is CASSPHLGPKPAGRYYEQYF.

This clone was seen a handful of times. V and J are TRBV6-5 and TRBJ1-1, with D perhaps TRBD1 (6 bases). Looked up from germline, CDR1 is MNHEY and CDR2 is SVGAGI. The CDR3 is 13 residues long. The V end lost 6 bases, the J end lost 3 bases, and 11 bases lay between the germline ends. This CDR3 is CASRRTVDTEAFF. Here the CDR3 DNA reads TGTGCCAGCAGGAGGACAGTAGACACTGAAGCTTTCTTT.

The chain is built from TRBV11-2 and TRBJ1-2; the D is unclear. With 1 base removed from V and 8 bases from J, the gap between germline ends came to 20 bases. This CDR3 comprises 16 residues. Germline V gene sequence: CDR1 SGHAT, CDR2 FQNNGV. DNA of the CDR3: TGTGCCAGCAGCTTAGGGGCCAAACCCGTTGGTGAAGGCTACACCTTC. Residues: CASSLGAKPVGEGYTF.